A single sample gave rise to the 20 T cell receptor beta chains below, sequenced in a study of T cells expressing NK-cell markers (dated by TCRdb to 2020 to 2021). Library creation used 5' RACE. The sequencer was an Illumina HiSeq 2000. Following TCRdb reprocessing, every CDR3 protein sequence forms one entry, and DNA is not provided. This sample's table has entries for about 190,000 distinct CDR3 sequences. The top ten clonotypes cover 20% of the sample. Material for sequencing was blood T cells: a sorted CD56 or NKG2C T cell subset, CD4+ or CD8+ T cells, or bulk PBMC T cells (not recorded which). These receptor sequences come from a man aged 18-70 years in good health.

The chain carries TRBV6-5 and TRBJ2-1; the D gene TCRdb calls, TRBD1, cannot be checked with no DNA. Germline values: CDR1 MNHEY, CDR2 SVGAGI. The CDR3 has 12 residues. CDR3 region: CASSYSGTDQFF.

The V gene is TRBV12-3 or TRBV12-4, the J gene TRBJ2-1; TCRdb reports TRBD2, a call that lacks DNA to check it against. The CDR3 length is 17 residues. The chain's CDR3 is CASSSEVAGGPLNEQFF.

This chain links TRBV4-1 with TRBJ1-1; as DNA is missing, the TRBD1 call by TCRdb cannot be tested. From germline, CDR1 is MGHRA and CDR2 YSYEKL. The CDR3 covers 18 residues. CDR3 residues: CASSQDTFRGRGGTEAFF.

The V call is TRBV20-1, the J call TRBJ1-2. The CDR3 has 11 amino acids. Germline values: CDR1 DFQATT, CDR2 SNEGSKA (reference sequence). CDR3 sequence: CSAIREDGYTF.

The V gene is TRBV25-1, the J gene TRBJ2-7; TCRdb's D call of TRBD2 is untestable without DNA. The CDR3 sequence is 15 residues long. Germline V gene sequence: CDR1 MGHDK, CDR2 SYGVNS. The CDR3 loop is CASTPPAGRIYEQYF.

The gene calls are TRBV28 and TRBJ1-5; TCRdb names TRBD1, which stays unverified in the absence of DNA. CDR1 MDHEN and CDR2 SYDVKM come from the germline V gene. CDR3 length equals 15 residues. The CDR3 sequence is CASSLDRDGNQPQHF.

This chain links TRBV18 with TRBJ2-5. Germline V gives CDR1 KGHSH, CDR2 LQKENI. The CDR3 has 13 amino acids. This chain's CDR3 is CASSPDFQETQYF. Full variable domain (outside the CDR3, taken from reference TRBV18 and TRBJ2-5): NAGVMQNPRHLVRRRGQEARLRCSPMKGHSHVYWYRQLPEEGLKFMVYLQKENIIDESGMPKERFSAEFPKEGPSILRIQQVVRGDSAAYFCASSPDFQETQYFGPGTRLLVL.

The chain combines TRBV7-6 with TRBJ2-3. CDR3 length: 14 amino acids. The V gene's germline CDR1 is SGHVS and CDR2 FNYEAQ. The CDR3 sequence: CASSPAVNPDTQYF.

The J gene is TRBJ2-1, the V gene TRBV11-3. The CDR3 loop spans 13 amino acids. Germline CDR1 is SGHNT and CDR2 is YENEEA. CDR3 amino acids: CASSETSVNEQFF.

The chain recombines TRBV15 with TRBJ2-7; TCRdb lists TRBD2, though no DNA is available to test this call. The CDR3 totals 15 residues. CDR1 and CDR2 from the germline V gene are LNHNV and YYDKDF (reference sequence). The CDR3 sequence: CATSRVLAGAYEQYF.

The genes are TRBV12-3 or TRBV12-4 and TRBJ2-3; without DNA, the TCRdb call of TRBD2 cannot be checked. The CDR3 extends over 15 amino acids. The CDR3 protein is CASSPRPHLADTQYF.

The V call is TRBV7-8, the J call TRBJ1-2. This CDR3 has 13 amino acids. Germline loops: CDR1 SGHVS, CDR2 FQNEAQ. CDR3 loop: CASSLDGFYGYTF.

The chain has TRBV5-1 and TRBJ2-2; TCRdb lists TRBD1, though no DNA is available to test this call. Per the germline V gene, CDR1 is SGHRS and CDR2 is YFSETQ. The CDR3 has 16 residues. The CDR3 here is CASSPRQGGNGGELFF.

The CDR3 sequence: CASGPTRAPKDRQYF. This chain links TRBV7-9 with TRBJ2-3; the D gene TCRdb calls, TRBD1, cannot be checked with no DNA. This CDR3 comprises 15 residues. Looked up from germline, CDR1 is SEHNR and CDR2 is FQNEAQ (reference sequence).

This chain connects TRBV14 to TRBJ2-3; TCRdb's assignment of TRBD2 cannot be checked, as there is no DNA. The CDR3 length is 18 residues. Germline V gene sequence: CDR1 SGHDN, CDR2 FVKESK. The CDR3 loop reads CASSPRTSGAPSTDTQYF.

This chain uses TRBV27 with TRBJ1-1. The CDR3 is 12 amino acids. Germline V gene sequence: CDR1 MNHEY, CDR2 SMNVEV (reference sequence). This CDR3 reads CASADTNTEAFF.

The chain joins TRBV21-1 to TRBJ1-4. TRBV21-1 is noted as a pseudogene. There are 14 residues in the CDR3. Here the CDR3 reads CASSKRQGGRKLFF.

V and J are TRBV7-6 and TRBJ2-5; TCRdb outputs TRBD2, but without DNA this stays unchecked. The germline V gene has CDR1 SGHVS and CDR2 FNYEAQ. CDR3 size: 17 residues. CDR3 amino acids: CASSLERVAGSGETQYF.

The chain couples TRBV29-1 to TRBJ1-2. Germline assignment: CDR1 SQVTM and CDR2 ANQGSEA. This CDR3 comprises 13 residues. CDR3 region: CSVDMTANYGYTF.

The V gene is TRBV2, the J gene TRBJ2-1; TCRdb's assignment of TRBD2 cannot be checked, as there is no DNA. The CDR3 totals 17 residues. Germline CDR1 and CDR2: SNHLY and FYNNEI. CDR3 sequence reads: CASSGGLAGNPYNEQFF.